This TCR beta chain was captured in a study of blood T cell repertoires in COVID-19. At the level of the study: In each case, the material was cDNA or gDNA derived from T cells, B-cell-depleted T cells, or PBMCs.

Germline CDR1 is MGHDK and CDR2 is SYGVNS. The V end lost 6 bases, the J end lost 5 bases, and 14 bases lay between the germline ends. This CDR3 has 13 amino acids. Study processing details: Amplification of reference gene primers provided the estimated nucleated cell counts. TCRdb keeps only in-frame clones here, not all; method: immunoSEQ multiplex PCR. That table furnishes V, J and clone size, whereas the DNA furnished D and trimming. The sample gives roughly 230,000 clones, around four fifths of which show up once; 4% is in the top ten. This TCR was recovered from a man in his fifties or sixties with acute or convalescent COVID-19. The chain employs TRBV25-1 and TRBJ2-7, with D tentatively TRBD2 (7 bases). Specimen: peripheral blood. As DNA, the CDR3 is TGTGCCAGCAGCCGGGTGGGGGGGCACGAGCAGTACTTC. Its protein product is CASSRVGGHEQYF.